This TCR beta chain was identified in a study of blood T cell repertoires in COVID-19. As originally analysed: Nucleated cell number was recorded as an estimate derived from reference gene primer amplification. Assay: immunoSEQ multiplex PCR; the TCRdb copy retains only in-frame clones and omits some. V, J and clone size are those of that table, while D and trimming were read from the DNA. The data show about 75,000 clones, around two thirds seen once. CDR1 is KGHDR, CDR2 SFDVKD, per germline. V was shortened by 5 bases and J by 7 bases, with 10 bases between the two germline ends. There are 13 residues in the CDR3.

The gene calls are TRBV24-1 and TRBJ1-4; D call uncertain. The sequencing sample was made of peripheral blood. The TCR was taken from a human donor with acute or convalescent COVID-19. The donor label of this sample is uncertain. CDR3 sequence reads: CATSGGLGEKLFF. As DNA, the CDR3 is TGTGCCACCAGTGGAGGGTTAGGTGAAAAACTGTTTTTT.